The 12 T cell receptor beta chains reported below all come from one sample, sequenced in a study of human T cells and chemical hapten exposure. This sample's time point: pre-sensitization, week 0. Treatment given: therapeutic diphenylcyclopropenone sensitization with weekly scalp DPC. One entry per CDR3 protein results from TCRdb running MiXCR on the RACE reads. The sample has tens of thousands of distinct CDR3 sequences; around 6.6% are singletons. Sequenced here: whole blood, sampled in connection with sensitization to the hapten diphenylcyclopropenone (DPC). All receptors come from a woman aged 25 to 39 with alopecia areata. Some clones in this sample may be carry-over from other donors' samples.

This clonotype was counted many times. The gene calls are TRBV20-1 and TRBJ1-2; 8 nucleotides agree with TRBD1. Germline loops: CDR1 DFQATT, CDR2 SNEGSKA (reference sequence). This CDR3 region has 14 residues. V lost 6 bases to trimming and J lost 3 bases; unmatched junction nucleotides: 9. CDR3 sequence (DNA): TGCAGTGCATCCGGGACAGGCATCTACTATGGCTACACCTTC. Translating it yields CSASGTGIYYGYTF.

This clonotype was recorded at least ten times. The J gene is TRBJ2-5, the V gene TRBV6-1; 7 bases are shared with TRBD2. Germline V gene sequence: CDR1 MNHNS, CDR2 SASEGT. There are 14 residues in the CDR3. Trimming at V came to 4 bases and at J to 2 bases, leaving 4 bases not matched to a gene. CDR3 in amino acids: CASSVIGGQETQYF. CDR3 DNA: TGTGCCAGCAGTGTGATCGGGGGGCAAGAGACCCAGTACTTC.

There are a few counts of this clonotype. The CDR3: CASSIKRAEAFF. The DNA of the CDR3 is TGTGCCAGTAGTATAAAACGGGCTGAAGCTTTCTTT. The chain carries TRBV19 and TRBJ1-1, with no clear D. Trimming cost V 2 bases and J 6 bases, with 7 bases left between them. Germline lookup yields CDR1 LNHDA and CDR2 SQIVND (reference sequence). The CDR3 runs 12 residues. The full variable domain, rest sourced from reference TRBV19 and TRBJ1-1, is DGGITQSPKYLFRKEGQNVTLSCEQNLNHDAMYWYRQDPGQGLRLIYYSQIVNDFQKGDIAEGYSVSREKKESFPLTVTSAQKNPTAFYLCASSIKRAEAFFGQGTRLTVV.

This clonotype was counted many times. The gene calls are TRBV12-3 or TRBV12-4 and TRBJ2-3; D is ambiguous. Between the trimmed V and J ends, which lost 2 bases and 2 bases, there was a span of 14 bases. This CDR3 has 16 residues. This CDR3 is CASSLQGPPITDTQYF. DNA for the CDR3: TGTGCCAGCAGTTTACAAGGCCCCCCAATCACAGATACGCAGTATTTT.

The sample holds many counts of this clonotype. V gene TRBV29-1 combines with J gene TRBJ2-3, with 8 bases fitting TRBD2. The CDR3 is 11 amino acids. From germline, CDR1 is SQVTM and CDR2 ANQGSEA. The CDR3: CCGGLTDTQYF. CDR3 DNA sequence: TGCTGCGGGGGGCTCACAGATACGCAGTATTTT.

This clonotype was recorded at least ten times. The rearrangement links TRBV7-3 to TRBJ2-2; TRBD2 matches 16 bases. CDR1 and CDR2 from the germline V gene are SGHTA and FQGTGA. V lost 2 bases, J lost 7 bases, and 16 bases stayed unmatched. This CDR3 is 21 amino acids long. The CDR3 coding sequence is TGTGCCAGCAGCTTACGCGGTCCCCCGGGACTAGCGGGGGGGCATGGCGGGGAGCTGTTTTTT. This encodes CASSLRGPPGLAGGHGGELFF.

This clonotype was detected many times. V usage is TRBV7-9 and J usage is TRBJ2-7; D unresolved. Trimming shortened V by 5 bases and J by 0 bases, and 11 bases separated the two germline ends. Per germline, CDR1 SEHNR and CDR2 FQNEAQ (reference sequence). The CDR3 is made up of 14 amino acids. The CDR3 sequence: CASSQDLSSYEQYF. The CDR3 DNA is TGTGCCAGCAGCCAGGACCTTAGCTCCTACGAGCAGTACTTC.

The V and J genes are TRBV6-6 and TRBJ1-3; TRBD1 is a possible D gene (6 bases). V was shortened by 6 bases and J by 0 bases, with 18 bases between the two germline ends. The CDR3 length is 17 residues. Germline CDR1 MNHNY, CDR2 SVGAGI (reference sequence). The CDR3 protein is CASSPTDRTFSGNTIYF. The CDR3 DNA reads TGTGCCAGCAGCCCTACTGACAGGACCTTCTCTGGAAACACCATATATTTT.

This clonotype was counted at least ten times. This chain links TRBV6-1 with TRBJ2-5, with a weak D call TRBD1 (6 bases). Trimming removed 5 bases from V and 0 bases from J, with 10 bases in between. Germline V gives CDR1 MNHNS, CDR2 SASEGT. This CDR3 contains 14 residues. CDR3 nucleotide sequence: TGTGCCAGCAGTATTGGACAGAACCAAGAGACCCAGTACTTC. It encodes CASSIGQNQETQYF.

This clonotype was counted at least ten times. This chain links TRBV19 with TRBJ2-7; 12 nucleotides agree with TRBD1. Germline lookup yields CDR1 LNHDA and CDR2 SQIVND (reference sequence). V lost 6 bases and J lost 1; bases outside the gene matches: 4. The CDR3 sequence is 15 residues long. The CDR3 protein is CASRRDRGQSYEQYF. In DNA form, the CDR3 reads TGTGCCAGTAGGCGGGACAGGGGGCAGTCCTACGAGCAGTACTTC.

This clonotype was picked up many times. This chain uses TRBV5-5 with TRBJ1-2; D might be TRBD1 (5 bases). The germline CDR1 and CDR2 sequences are SGHKS and YYEKEE (reference sequence). The germline V and J ends were trimmed by 4 bases and 2 bases, with 15 bases remaining between them. There are 15 residues in the CDR3. CDR3 bases: TGTGCCAGCAGCCTCTACGACAGACCCAACTATGGCTACACCTTC. It specifies CASSLYDRPNYGYTF.

V and J are TRBV13 and TRBJ2-2; TRBD1 might be the D (6 bases). Germline-derived CDR1 and CDR2 are PRHDT and FYEKMQ (reference sequence). V shed 5 bases and J shed 3 bases, with 16 bases lying between them. The CDR3 has 16 residues. CDR3 coding DNA: TGTGCCAGCAGCCCGAACAGGGCATGGGACACCGGGGAGCTGTTTTTT. Translating it yields CASSPNRAWDTGELFF.